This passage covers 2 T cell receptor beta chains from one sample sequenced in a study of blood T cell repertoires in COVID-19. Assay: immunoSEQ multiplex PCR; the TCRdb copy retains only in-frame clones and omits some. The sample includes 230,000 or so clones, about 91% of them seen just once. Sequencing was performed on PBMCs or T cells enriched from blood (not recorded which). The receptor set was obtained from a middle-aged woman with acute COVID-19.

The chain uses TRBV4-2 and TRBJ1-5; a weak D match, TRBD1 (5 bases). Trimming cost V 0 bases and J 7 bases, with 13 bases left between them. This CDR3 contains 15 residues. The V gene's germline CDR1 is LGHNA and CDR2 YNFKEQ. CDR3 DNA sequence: TGTGCCAGCAGCCAAGAGATAGGCGGGGGGCAGCCCCAGCATTTT. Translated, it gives CASSQEIGGGQPQHF.

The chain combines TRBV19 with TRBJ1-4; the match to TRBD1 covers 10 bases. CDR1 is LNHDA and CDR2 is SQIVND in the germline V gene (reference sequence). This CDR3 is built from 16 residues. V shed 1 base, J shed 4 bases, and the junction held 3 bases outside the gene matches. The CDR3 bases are TGTGCCAGTAGTATAGGACAGGGGGCCGGTAATGAAAAACTGTTTTTT. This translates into CASSIGQGAGNEKLFF. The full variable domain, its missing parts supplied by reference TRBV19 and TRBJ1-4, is DGGITQSPKYLFRKEGQNVTLSCEQNLNHDAMYWYRQDPGQGLRLIYYSQIVNDFQKGDIAEGYSVSREKKESFPLTVTSAQKNPTAFYLCASSIGQGAGNEKLFFGSGTQLSVL.